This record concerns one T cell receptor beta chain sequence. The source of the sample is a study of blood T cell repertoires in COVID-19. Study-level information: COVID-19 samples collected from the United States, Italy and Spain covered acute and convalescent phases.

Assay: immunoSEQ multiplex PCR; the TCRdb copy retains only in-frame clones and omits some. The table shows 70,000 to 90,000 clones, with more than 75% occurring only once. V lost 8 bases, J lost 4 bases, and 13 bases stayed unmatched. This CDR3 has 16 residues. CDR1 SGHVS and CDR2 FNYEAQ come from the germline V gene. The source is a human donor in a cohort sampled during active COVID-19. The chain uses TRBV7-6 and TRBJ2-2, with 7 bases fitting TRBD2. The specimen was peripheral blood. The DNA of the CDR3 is TGTGCCAGCCGTGGGACTGCCGGGAGGTTCACCGGGGAGCTGTTTTTT. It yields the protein CASRGTAGRFTGELFF.